This TCR beta chain is from a study of cytomegalovirus exposure and HLA in healthy donors. Study findings and constraints: Immune exposure information available was restricted to CMV serostatus.

Regarding this clone: What it recognizes is unknown.

The PCR ran on 60 Vbeta and 13 Jbeta primers. Data came from immunoSEQ multiplex PCR; TCRdb stores just in-frame clones and leaves some out. The repertoire includes about 140,000 clones, around 78% of them detected once, and 5% to 8% sits in the top ten. The TCR originated in a woman between 35 and 50 years old in good health and CMV-seropositive. What was sequenced was PBMCs.

The CDR3: CAISEEQGITEAFF. DNA of the CDR3: TGTGCCATCAGTGAAGAGCAGGGGATCACTGAAGCTTTCTTT. The genes are TRBV10-3 and TRBJ1-1, with a possible D match to TRBD1 (6 bases). The CDR3 is 14 amino acids. Germline CDR1 ENHRY, CDR2 SYGVKD. Trimming pared 3 bases from V and 4 bases from J, leaving 12 bases between.